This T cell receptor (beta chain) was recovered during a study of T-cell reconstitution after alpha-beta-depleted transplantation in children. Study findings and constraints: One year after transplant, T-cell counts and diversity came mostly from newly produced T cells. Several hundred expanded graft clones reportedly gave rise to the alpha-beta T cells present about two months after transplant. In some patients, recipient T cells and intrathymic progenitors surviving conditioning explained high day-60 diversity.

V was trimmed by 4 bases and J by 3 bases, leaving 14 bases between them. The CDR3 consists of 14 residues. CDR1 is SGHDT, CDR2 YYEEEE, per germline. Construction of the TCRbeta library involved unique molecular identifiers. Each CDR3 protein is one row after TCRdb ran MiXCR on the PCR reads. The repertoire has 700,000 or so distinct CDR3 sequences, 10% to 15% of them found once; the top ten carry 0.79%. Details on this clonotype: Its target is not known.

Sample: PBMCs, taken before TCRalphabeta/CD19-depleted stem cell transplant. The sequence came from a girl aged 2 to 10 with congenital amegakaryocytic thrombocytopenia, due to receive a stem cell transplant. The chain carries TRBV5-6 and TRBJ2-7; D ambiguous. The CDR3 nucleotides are TGTGCCAGCAGCCCGGTCGGAGCGTACTACGAGCAGTACTTC. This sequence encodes CASSPVGAYYEQYF. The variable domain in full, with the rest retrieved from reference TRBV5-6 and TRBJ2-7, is DAGVTQSPTHLIKTRGQQVTLRCSPKSGHDTVSWYQQALGQGPQFIFQYYEEEERQRGNFPDRFSGHQFPNYSSELNVNALLLGDSALYLCASSPVGAYYEQYFGPGTRLTVT.